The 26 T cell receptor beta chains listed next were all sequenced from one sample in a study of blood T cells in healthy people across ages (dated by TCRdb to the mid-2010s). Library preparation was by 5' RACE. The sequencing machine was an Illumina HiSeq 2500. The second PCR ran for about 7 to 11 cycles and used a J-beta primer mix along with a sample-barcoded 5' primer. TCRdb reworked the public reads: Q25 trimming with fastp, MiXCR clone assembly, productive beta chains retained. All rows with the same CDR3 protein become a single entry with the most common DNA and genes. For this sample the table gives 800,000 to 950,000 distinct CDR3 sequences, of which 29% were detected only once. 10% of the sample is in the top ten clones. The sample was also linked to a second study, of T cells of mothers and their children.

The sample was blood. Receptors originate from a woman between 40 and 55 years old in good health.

The CDR3 DNA reads TGTACCAGCAGCTCTAGGGGGGGCGGGTTCTACGAGCAGTACTTC. This translates into CTSSSRGGGFYEQYF. J is TRBJ2-4 and V is TRBV7-2; D possibly corresponds to TRBD2 (7 bases). With the DNA end fitting TRBJ2-7 better, the J assignment may be wrong. Per germline, CDR1 SGHTA and CDR2 FQGNSA. CDR3 length: 15 residues.

The CDR3 sequence is CASSLIYGAGDDYEQYF. In DNA, the CDR3 is TGTGCCAGCAGTTTAATCTACGGAGCGGGGGATGACTACGAACAGTACTTC. The chain carries TRBV28 and TRBJ2-4, with 8 bases identical to TRBD2. The trim removed 2 bases at V and 13 bases at J, leaving 19 bases unmatched. Germline CDR1 reads MDHEN; CDR2 reads SYDVKM. CDR3 length: 17 residues.

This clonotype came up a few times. The DNA of the CDR3 is TGTGCCAGCAGGGGCACAGGGGCAAAGGACACTGAAGCTTTCTTT. Encoded protein: CASRGTGAKDTEAFF. The chain has TRBV28 and TRBJ1-1; TRBD1 aligns across 7 bases. With V trimmed by 6 bases and J by 3 bases, 10 bases remained unmatched. The CDR3 has 15 residues. Looked up from germline, CDR1 is MDHEN and CDR2 is SYDVKM.

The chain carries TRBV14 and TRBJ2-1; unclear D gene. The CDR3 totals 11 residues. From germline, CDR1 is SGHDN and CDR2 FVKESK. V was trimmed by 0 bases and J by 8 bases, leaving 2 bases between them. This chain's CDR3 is CASSQEHEQFF. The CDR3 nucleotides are TGTGCCAGCAGCCAAGAACATGAGCAGTTCTTC.

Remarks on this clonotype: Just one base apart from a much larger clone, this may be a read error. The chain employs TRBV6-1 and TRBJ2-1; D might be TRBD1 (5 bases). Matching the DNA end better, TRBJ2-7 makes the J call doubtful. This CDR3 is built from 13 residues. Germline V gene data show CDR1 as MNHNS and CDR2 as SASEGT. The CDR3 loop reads CASMTDTYNEQYF. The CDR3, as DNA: TGTGCCAGTATGACAGATACCTACAATGAGCAGTACTTC.

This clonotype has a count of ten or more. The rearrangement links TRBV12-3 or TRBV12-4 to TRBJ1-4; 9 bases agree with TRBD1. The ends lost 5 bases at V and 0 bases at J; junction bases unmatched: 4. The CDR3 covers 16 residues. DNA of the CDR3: TGTGCCAGCAGTACCGGGACAGGGACAACTAATGAAAAACTGTTTTTT. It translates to CASSTGTGTTNEKLFF.

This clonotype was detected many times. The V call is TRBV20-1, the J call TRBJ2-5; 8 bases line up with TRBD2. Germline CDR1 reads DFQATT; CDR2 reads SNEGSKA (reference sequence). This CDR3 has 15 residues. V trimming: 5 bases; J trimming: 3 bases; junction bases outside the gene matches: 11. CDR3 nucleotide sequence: TGCAGTGCTTCCCCACCGGGGGGGGCAGAAGAGACCCAGTACTTC. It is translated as CSASPPGGAEETQYF.

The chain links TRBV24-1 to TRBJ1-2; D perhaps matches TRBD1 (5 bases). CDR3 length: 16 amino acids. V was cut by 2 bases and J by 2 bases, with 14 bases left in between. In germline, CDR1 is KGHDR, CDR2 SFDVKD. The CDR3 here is CATSDSPGAGNYGYTF. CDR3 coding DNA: TGTGCCACCAGTGATTCCCCTGGGGCAGGGAACTATGGCTACACCTTC.

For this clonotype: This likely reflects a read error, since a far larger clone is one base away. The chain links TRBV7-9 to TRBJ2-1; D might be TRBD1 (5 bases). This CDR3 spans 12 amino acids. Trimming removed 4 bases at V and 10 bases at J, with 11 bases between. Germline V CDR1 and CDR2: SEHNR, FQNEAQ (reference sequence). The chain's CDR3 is CASSSDTYEQFF. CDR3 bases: TGTGCCAGCAGCTCGGACACCTACGAGCAGTTCTTC.

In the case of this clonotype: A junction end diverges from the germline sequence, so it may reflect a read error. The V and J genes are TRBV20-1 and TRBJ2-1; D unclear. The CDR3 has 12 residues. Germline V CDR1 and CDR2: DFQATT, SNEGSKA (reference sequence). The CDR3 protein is CRARDLWVEQFF. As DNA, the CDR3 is TGCAGGGCTAGAGATCTCTGGGTTGAGCAGTTCTTC.

The DNA for the CDR3 is TGTGCCAGCTCACTCGGGATGATAGAGACCCAGTACTTC. Protein product: CASSLGMIETQYF. This chain joins TRBV18 and TRBJ2-5, with D possibly matching TRBD2 (5 bases). The CDR3 contains 13 residues. The germline CDR1 and CDR2 sequences are KGHSH and LQKENI. V was shortened by 4 bases and J by 4 bases, with 10 bases between the two germline ends.

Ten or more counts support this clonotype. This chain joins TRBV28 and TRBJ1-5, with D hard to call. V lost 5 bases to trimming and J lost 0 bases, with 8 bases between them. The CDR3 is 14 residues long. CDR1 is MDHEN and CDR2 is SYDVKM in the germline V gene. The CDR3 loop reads CASSTGGSNQPQHF. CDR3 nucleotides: TGTGCCAGCAGTACGGGCGGTAGCAATCAGCCCCAGCATTTT.

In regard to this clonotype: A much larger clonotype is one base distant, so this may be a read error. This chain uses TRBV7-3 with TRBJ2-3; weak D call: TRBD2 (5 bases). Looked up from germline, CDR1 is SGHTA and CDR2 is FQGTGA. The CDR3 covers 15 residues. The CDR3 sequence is CASSLTRLNTDTRYF. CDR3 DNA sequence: TGTGCCAGCAGCTTAACAAGACTAAACACAGATACGCGGTATTTT.

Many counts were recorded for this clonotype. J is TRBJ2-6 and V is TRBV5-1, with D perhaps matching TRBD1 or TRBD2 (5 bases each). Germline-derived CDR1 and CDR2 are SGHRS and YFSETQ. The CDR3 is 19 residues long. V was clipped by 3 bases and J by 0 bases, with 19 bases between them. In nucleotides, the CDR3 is TGCGCCAGCAGCTCCTCAGGGCCGGACTCCACCTCTGGGGCCAACGTCCTGACTTTC. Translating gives CASSSSGPDSTSGANVLTF.

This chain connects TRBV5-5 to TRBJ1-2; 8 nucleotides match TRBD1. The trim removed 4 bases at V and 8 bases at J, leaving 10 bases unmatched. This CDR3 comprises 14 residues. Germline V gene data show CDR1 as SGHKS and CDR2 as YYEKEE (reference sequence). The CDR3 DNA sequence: TGTGCCAGCAGCCCAGACAGGGGACGGGACGGCTACACCTTC. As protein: CASSPDRGRDGYTF. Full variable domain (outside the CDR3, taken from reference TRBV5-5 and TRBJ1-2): DAGVTQSPTHLIKTRGQQVTLRCSPISGHKSVSWYQQVLGQGPQFIFQYYEKEERGRGNFPDRFSARQFPNYSSELNVNALLLGDSALYLCASSPDRGRDGYTFGSGTRLTVV.

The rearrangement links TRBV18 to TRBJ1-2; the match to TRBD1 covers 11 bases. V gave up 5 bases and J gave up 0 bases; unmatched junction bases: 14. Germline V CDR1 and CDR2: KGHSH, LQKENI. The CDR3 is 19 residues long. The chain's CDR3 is CASSSIPGQGGPANYGYTF. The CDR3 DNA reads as TGTGCCAGCTCATCTATTCCGGGACAGGGGGGACCAGCTAACTATGGCTACACCTTC.

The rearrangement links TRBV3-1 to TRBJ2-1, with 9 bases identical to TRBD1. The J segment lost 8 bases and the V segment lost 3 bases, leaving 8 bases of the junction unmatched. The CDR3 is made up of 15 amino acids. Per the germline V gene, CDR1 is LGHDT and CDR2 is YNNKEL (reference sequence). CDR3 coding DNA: TGTGCCAGCAGCCACTGGGACAGGGTAACCCATGAGCAGTTCTTC. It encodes CASSHWDRVTHEQFF.

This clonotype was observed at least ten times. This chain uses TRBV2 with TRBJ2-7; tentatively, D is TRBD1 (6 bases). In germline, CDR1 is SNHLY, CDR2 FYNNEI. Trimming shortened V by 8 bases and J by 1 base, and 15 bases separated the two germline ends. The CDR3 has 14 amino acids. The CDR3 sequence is CASGGTGRSYEQYF. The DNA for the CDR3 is TGTGCCAGCGGAGGAACAGGGAGATCCTACGAGCAGTACTTC.

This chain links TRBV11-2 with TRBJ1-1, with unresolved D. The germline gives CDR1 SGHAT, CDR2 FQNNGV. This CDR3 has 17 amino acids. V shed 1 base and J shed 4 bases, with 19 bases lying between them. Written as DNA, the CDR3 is TGTGCCAGCAGCTTAGGAGCGTACGGGCCCCGGGGCACTGAAGCTTTCTTT. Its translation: CASSLGAYGPRGTEAFF.

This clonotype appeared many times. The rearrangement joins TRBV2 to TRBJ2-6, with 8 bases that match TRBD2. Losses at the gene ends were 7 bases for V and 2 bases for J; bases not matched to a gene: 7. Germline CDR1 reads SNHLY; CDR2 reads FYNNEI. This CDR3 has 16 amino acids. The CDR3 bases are TGTGCCAGCACCCCGGGGGGGCTAGCTGGGGCCAACGTCCTGACTTTC. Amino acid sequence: CASTPGGLAGANVLTF.

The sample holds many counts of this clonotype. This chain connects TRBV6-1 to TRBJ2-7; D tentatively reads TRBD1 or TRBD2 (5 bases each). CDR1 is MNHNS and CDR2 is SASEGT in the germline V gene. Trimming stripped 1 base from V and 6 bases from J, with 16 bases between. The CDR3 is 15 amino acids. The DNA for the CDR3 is TGTGCCAGCAGTGAAGAGGGGCCCAGGGCGGGCGAGCAGTACTTC. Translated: CASSEEGPRAGEQYF.

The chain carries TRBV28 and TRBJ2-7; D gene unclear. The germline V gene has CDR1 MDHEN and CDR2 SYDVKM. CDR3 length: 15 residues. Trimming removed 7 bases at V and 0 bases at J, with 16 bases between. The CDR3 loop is CASTKVGSNSYEQYF. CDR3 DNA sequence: TGTGCCAGCACCAAGGTCGGGTCCAACTCCTACGAGCAGTACTTC.

CDR3 in amino acids: CASSQSSGQGSTDTQYF. The CDR3 DNA is TGTGCCAGCAGCCAATCTAGCGGCCAGGGGAGCACAGATACGCAGTATTTT. The rearrangement joins TRBV4-2 to TRBJ2-3; TRBD2 is a possible D gene (7 bases). V lost 2 bases and J lost 0, with 15 bases in between. Per the germline V gene, CDR1 is LGHNA and CDR2 is YNFKEQ. The CDR3 covers 17 residues.

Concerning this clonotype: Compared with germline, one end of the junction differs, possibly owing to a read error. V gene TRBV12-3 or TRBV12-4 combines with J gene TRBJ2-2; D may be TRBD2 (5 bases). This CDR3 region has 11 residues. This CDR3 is CASSLIGERFF. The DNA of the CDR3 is TGTGCCAGCAGTTTGATCGGGGAGCGGTTTTTT.

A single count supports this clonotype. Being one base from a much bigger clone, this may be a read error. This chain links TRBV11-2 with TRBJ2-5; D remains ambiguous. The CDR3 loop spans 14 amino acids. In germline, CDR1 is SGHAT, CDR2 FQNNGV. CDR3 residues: CVSSLPLGQETQYF. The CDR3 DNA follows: TGTGTCAGCAGCTTACCTCTCGGACAAGAGACCCAGTACTTC.

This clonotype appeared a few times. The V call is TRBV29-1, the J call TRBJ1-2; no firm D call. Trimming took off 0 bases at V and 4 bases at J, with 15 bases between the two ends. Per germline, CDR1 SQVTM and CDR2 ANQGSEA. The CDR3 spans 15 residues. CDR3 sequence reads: CSVEDLHYSSYGYTF. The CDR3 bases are TGCAGCGTTGAAGATCTTCATTACAGCTCCTATGGCTACACCTTC. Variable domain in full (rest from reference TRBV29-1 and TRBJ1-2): SAVISQKPSRDICQRGTSLTIQCQVDSQVTMMFWYRQQPGQSLTLIATANQGSEATYESGFVIDKFPISRPNLTFSTLTVSNMSPEDSSIYLCSVEDLHYSSYGYTFGSGTRLTVV.